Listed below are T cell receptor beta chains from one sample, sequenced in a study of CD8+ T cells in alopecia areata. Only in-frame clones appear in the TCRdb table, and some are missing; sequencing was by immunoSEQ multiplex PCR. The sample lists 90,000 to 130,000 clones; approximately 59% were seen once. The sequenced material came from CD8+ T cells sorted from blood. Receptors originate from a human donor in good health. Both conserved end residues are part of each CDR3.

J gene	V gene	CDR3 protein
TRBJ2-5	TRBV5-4	CASSWAGRGPQETQYF
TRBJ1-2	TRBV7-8	CASSLSTGGYGYTF
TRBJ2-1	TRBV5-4	CASSPRVIHEQFF
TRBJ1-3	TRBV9	CASKSGNTIYF
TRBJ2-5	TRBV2	CASVGGPETQYF
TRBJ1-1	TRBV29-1	CSVEDTGTEAFF
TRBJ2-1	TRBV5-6	CASSVGGAAPYNEQFF
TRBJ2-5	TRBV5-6	CASEANAMGPQAETQYF
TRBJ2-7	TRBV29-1	CSVGETGGGEQYF
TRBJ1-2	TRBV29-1	CSVEDLGHNYGYTF
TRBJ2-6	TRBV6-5	CASSYSGANVLTF
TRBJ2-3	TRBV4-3	CASSSYNSGGSTDTQYF
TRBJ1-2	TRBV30	CACQGLSPYGYTF
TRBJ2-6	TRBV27	CASSKGGYSGANVLTF
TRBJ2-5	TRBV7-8	CASSLSDRKWETQYF
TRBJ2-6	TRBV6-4	CASSDSSSGANVLTF
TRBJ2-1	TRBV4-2	CASSPTGWHEQFF
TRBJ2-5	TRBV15	CATSRVGGETQYF
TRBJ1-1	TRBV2	CASSQGSEAFF
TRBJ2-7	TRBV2	CASSEAGPYEQYF
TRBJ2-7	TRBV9	CASSTTGLPSYEQYF